This entry features one T cell receptor (beta chain) sequence. Enrollees, about 18 to 89 years old, lived in about two dozen US areas. Participants had their cohort set by participant-reported clinical history. This CDR3 is 13 amino acids long. V was cut by 3 bases and J by 7 bases, with 11 bases left in between. CDR1 is KGHDR and CDR2 is SFDVKD in the germline V gene. This sample is drawn from a study of blood T cell repertoires in COVID-19. Overall study context: There were acute and convalescent COVID-19 samples, and they came from the United States, Italy and Spain.

The method was immunoSEQ multiplex PCR; TCRdb's version includes in-frame clones alone and lacks a portion of them. This sample has a few hundred thousand clones, with approximately 86% found just once. The receptor comes from a woman aged 40 to 50 with acute COVID-19. J is TRBJ2-5 and V is TRBV24-1; the D is unclear. Source material: PBMCs or T cells enriched from blood (not recorded which). The CDR3 sequence is CATSDPSVLTQYF. The CDR3 bases are TGTGCCACCAGTGATCCCTCTGTCCTGACCCAGTACTTC.